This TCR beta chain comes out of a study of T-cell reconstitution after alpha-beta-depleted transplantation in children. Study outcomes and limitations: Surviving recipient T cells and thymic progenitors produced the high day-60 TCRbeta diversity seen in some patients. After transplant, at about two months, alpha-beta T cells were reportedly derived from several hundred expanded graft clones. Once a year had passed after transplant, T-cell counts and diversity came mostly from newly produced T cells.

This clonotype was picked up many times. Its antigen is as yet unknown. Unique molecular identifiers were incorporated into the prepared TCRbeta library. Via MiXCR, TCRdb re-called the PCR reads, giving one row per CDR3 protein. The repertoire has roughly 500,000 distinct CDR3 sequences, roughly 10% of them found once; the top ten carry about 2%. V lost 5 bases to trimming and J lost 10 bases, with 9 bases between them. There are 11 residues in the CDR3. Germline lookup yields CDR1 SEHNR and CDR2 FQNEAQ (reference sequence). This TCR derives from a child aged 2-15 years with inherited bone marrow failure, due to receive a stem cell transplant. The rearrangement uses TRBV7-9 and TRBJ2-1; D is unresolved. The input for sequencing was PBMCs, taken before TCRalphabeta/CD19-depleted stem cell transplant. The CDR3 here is CASSHHQEQFF. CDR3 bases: TGTGCCAGCAGCCATCATCAAGAGCAGTTCTTC.